These 2 T cell receptor beta chains were all obtained from the same sample, sequenced in a study of cytomegalovirus exposure and HLA in healthy donors. PCR involved 60 Vbeta and 13 Jbeta primers. The method was immunoSEQ multiplex PCR; TCRdb's version includes in-frame clones alone and lacks a portion of them. The sample lists about 130,000 clones, approximately 72% occurring once. The sequencing sample was made of PBMCs. The receptors derive from a human donor in good health.

The sample holds a few counts of this clone. The genes are TRBV6-5 and TRBJ1-1, with D unclear. The germline V gene encodes CDR1 MNHEY and CDR2 SVGAGI. Trimming left V 2 bases short and J 3 bases short, with 13 bases between. The CDR3 sequence is 15 residues long. In DNA form, the CDR3 reads TGTGCCAGCAGTTACAGTTTTTGGGAGGACACTGAAGCTTTCTTT. It is translated as CASSYSFWEDTEAFF.

This clone has more than one count but fewer than ten. The junction departs from the called germline gene at one end, perhaps through a read error. The rearrangement joins TRBV7-2 to TRBJ2-1; TRBD2 matches at 8 bases. Germline-derived CDR1 and CDR2 are SGHTA and FQGNSA. The CDR3 length is 16 residues. DNA of the CDR3: TGTGCCAGCAGCTACCCCCGGACTAGCTACTACGATGAGCAGTTCTTC. Amino acid sequence: CASSYPRTSYYDEQFF.